The 29 T cell receptor beta chains listed next were all sequenced from one sample in a study of blood T cell repertoires in COVID-19. This table comes from immunoSEQ multiplex PCR, and its TCRdb copy is limited to in-frame clones, with some not included. Of around 200,000 clones in the sample, just under 90% were seen once. Sample: peripheral blood. Receptors were obtained from a woman between 18 and 30 years old who had recovered from COVID-19.

The chain combines TRBV11-2 with TRBJ2-5; 11 nucleotides agree with TRBD2. The germline V gene encodes CDR1 SGHAT and CDR2 FQNNGV. V gave up 5 bases and J gave up 5 bases; unmatched junction bases: 4. The CDR3 is made up of 14 amino acids. CDR3 DNA: TGTGCCAGCAGCCGGACTAGCGGGCCCGAGACCCAGTACTTC. It is translated as CASSRTSGPETQYF.

This sequence joins TRBV5-4 and TRBJ1-1, with 7 bases that match TRBD1. This CDR3 has 14 amino acids. CDR1 and CDR2 (germline): SGHNT, YYREEE (reference sequence). V shed 4 bases, J shed 1 base, and the junction held 4 bases outside the gene matches. CDR3 sequence: CASSPGDRNTEAFF. The CDR3 DNA sequence: TGTGCCAGCAGCCCCGGGGACAGGAACACTGAAGCTTTCTTT.

CDR3 nucleotide sequence: TGTGCCAGTAGTATTAGGGGACTAGCCGACAATGAGCAGTTCTTC. Its translation is CASSIRGLADNEQFF. This chain uses TRBV19 with TRBJ2-1; TRBD2 agrees at 9 bases. This CDR3 region has 15 residues. Losses at the gene ends were 3 bases for V and 5 bases for J; bases not matched to a gene: 5. Germline loops: CDR1 LNHDA, CDR2 SQIVND (reference sequence).

The J gene is TRBJ2-1, the V gene TRBV5-1; unclear D gene. This CDR3 region has 15 residues. V shed 0 bases and J shed 6 bases, with 13 bases lying between them. Germline V gives CDR1 SGHRS, CDR2 YFSETQ. This CDR3 is CASSLDRSYPNEQFF. Here the CDR3 DNA reads TGCGCCAGCAGCTTGGACAGAAGTTATCCCAATGAGCAGTTCTTC.

The chain combines TRBV7-9 with TRBJ2-3, with D perhaps matching TRBD2 (6 bases). The V end lost 1 base, the J end lost 2 bases, and 13 bases lay between the germline ends. CDR1 is SEHNR, CDR2 FQNEAQ, per germline (reference sequence). This CDR3 is built from 16 residues. CDR3 sequence: CASSLVAGTLTDTQYF. As DNA, the CDR3 is TGTGCCAGCAGCTTAGTTGCGGGGACCCTCACAGATACGCAGTATTTT.

This chain links TRBV11-2 with TRBJ1-2; TRBD1 matches at 9 bases. CDR1 is SGHAT, CDR2 FQNNGV, per germline. The CDR3 is 15 amino acids. The trim removed 1 base at V and 6 bases at J, leaving 6 bases unmatched. This CDR3 is CASSLGDREFDGYTF. The CDR3 nucleotides read TGTGCCAGCAGCTTAGGGGACAGGGAGTTTGATGGCTACACCTTC.

The chain recombines TRBV6-5 with TRBJ1-2; tentatively, D is TRBD1 (5 bases). The V end lost 6 bases, the J end lost 8 bases, and 19 bases lay between the germline ends. The CDR3 has 14 amino acids. The germline gives CDR1 MNHEY, CDR2 SVGAGI. Here the CDR3 DNA reads TGTGCCAGCAGCACCGTCGGGGGTGTGAAGGGCTACACCTTC. Amino acid sequence: CASSTVGGVKGYTF.

The rearrangement links TRBV5-4 to TRBJ1-1, with TRBD1 matching 9 bases. This CDR3 is 14 amino acids long. CDR1 SGHNT and CDR2 YYREEE come from the germline V gene (reference sequence). Unmatched junction bases numbered 3, after V lost 2 bases and J lost 4 bases. CDR3: CASSLQGARTEAFF. CDR3 DNA: TGTGCCAGCAGCTTACAGGGGGCCCGCACTGAAGCTTTCTTT. The full variable domain, its missing parts supplied by reference TRBV5-4 and TRBJ1-1, is ETGVTQSPTHLIKTRGQQVTLRCSSQSGHNTVSWYQQALGQGPQFIFQYYREEENGRGNFPPRFSGLQFPNYSSELNVNALELDDSALYLCASSLQGARTEAFFGQGTRLTVV.

The chain links TRBV18 to TRBJ1-1; D not certain. The V end was cut by 4 bases, the J end by 1 base, with 7 bases between. The CDR3 spans 13 residues. The germline V gene has CDR1 KGHSH and CDR2 LQKENI. CDR3 sequence reads: CASSLSPNTEAFF. The CDR3 region has the DNA TGTGCCAGCTCACTCTCCCCGAACACTGAAGCTTTCTTT. Complete variable domain (other parts from reference TRBV18 and TRBJ1-1): NAGVMQNPRHLVRRRGQEARLRCSPMKGHSHVYWYRQLPEEGLKFMVYLQKENIIDESGMPKERFSAEFPKEGPSILRIQQVVRGDSAAYFCASSLSPNTEAFFGQGTRLTVV.

V usage is TRBV7-2 and J usage is TRBJ2-5; D is ambiguous. V was shortened by 5 bases and J by 4 bases, with 11 bases between the two germline ends. The CDR3 is made up of 13 amino acids. Germline CDR1 reads SGHTA; CDR2 reads FQGNSA. The CDR3 DNA follows: TGTGCCAGCAGCGCTGCACCGGGAGAGACCCAGTACTTC. Encoded protein: CASSAAPGETQYF.

The chain combines TRBV6-6 with TRBJ2-2; a possible D gene is TRBD1 (5 bases). Germline-derived CDR1 and CDR2 are MNHNY and SVGAGI (reference sequence). The CDR3 spans 15 residues. V was pared by 2 bases and J by 6 bases, with 13 bases between. The CDR3 DNA reads TGTGCCAGCAGTTACACAGCAGGGATGTCCGGGGAGCTGTTTTTT. This codes for CASSYTAGMSGELFF.

This chain connects TRBV2 to TRBJ1-2, with 12 bases identical to TRBD1. The CDR3 has 15 residues. The germline V gene has CDR1 SNHLY and CDR2 FYNNEI. V lost 5 bases to trimming and J lost 4 bases; unmatched junction nucleotides: 5. CDR3 nucleotide sequence: TGTGCCAGCAGTAAAGGGACAGGGGGCTTCTATGGCTACACCTTC. Translated, it gives CASSKGTGGFYGYTF.

This clone was seen only once. The chain carries TRBV6-2 or TRBV6-3 and TRBJ2-2; D is possibly TRBD1 (8 bases). The CDR3 length is 15 residues. V lost 2 bases to trimming and J lost 7 bases, with 14 bases between them. CDR1 and CDR2 (germline): MNHEY, SVGEGT. Written as DNA, the CDR3 is TGTGCCAGCAGTTACGCAGGGGGCGGGAGCGGGGAGCTGTTTTTT. Translation gives CASSYAGGGSGELFF.

V usage is TRBV18 and J usage is TRBJ1-1; D might be TRBD1 (6 bases). Trimming took off 4 bases at V and 3 bases at J, with 15 bases between the two ends. Per germline, CDR1 KGHSH and CDR2 LQKENI. The CDR3 has 15 amino acids. CDR3 nucleotide sequence: TGTGCCAGCTCACTTCATCTTCCAGGGGACACTGAAGCTTTCTTT. This sequence encodes CASSLHLPGDTEAFF.

The chain is built from TRBV14 and TRBJ1-3; D is unresolved. This CDR3 comprises 15 residues. The V end was cut by 4 bases, the J end by 2 bases, with 12 bases between. Germline assignment: CDR1 SGHDN and CDR2 FVKESK. For the CDR3, the DNA is TGTGCCAGCAGCCCCTTTTTCAGGACTGGAAACACCATATATTTT. Protein sequence: CASSPFFRTGNTIYF.

This chain links TRBV6-5 with TRBJ1-3, with D perhaps TRBD1 (5 bases). Germline V gene sequence: CDR1 MNHEY, CDR2 SVGAGI. This CDR3 region has 12 residues. The DNA for the CDR3 is TGTGGGGCGGGGGGGAGTGGAAACACCATATATTTT. It specifies CGAGGSGNTIYF.

This chain connects TRBV6-2 or TRBV6-3 to TRBJ1-6; no clear D gene. The CDR3 spans 11 residues. Germline V lookup: CDR1 MNHEY, CDR2 SVGEGT. The V end was cut by 5 bases, the J end by 7 bases, with 3 bases between. The CDR3 sequence: CASSQNSPLHF. CDR3 nucleotide sequence: TGTGCCAGCAGTCAAAATTCACCCCTCCACTTT.

V and J are TRBV7-9 and TRBJ1-5, with a tentative D call TRBD1 (6 bases). The CDR3 is 14 residues long. Trimming left V 1 base short and J 7 bases short, with 11 bases between. Germline CDR1 reads SEHNR; CDR2 reads FQNEAQ (reference sequence). The CDR3 sequence: CASSLGQGKQPQHF. The CDR3 region has the DNA TGTGCCAGCAGCTTAGGTCAGGGGAAGCAGCCCCAGCATTTT.

This rearrangement joins TRBV7-6 to TRBJ2-3; D possibly corresponds to TRBD2 (5 bases). The V gene's germline CDR1 is SGHVS and CDR2 FNYEAQ. V was clipped by 1 base and J by 3 bases, with 11 bases between them. The CDR3 extends over 15 amino acids. The CDR3 spells CASSLERLATDTQYF. CDR3 in DNA: TGTGCCAGCAGCTTAGAGAGGCTAGCAACAGATACGCAGTATTTT.

The CDR3 protein is CASSSDRGQPQHF. The CDR3 DNA reads as TGTGCCAGCAGTTCGGACAGGGGGCAGCCCCAGCATTTT. The rearrangement uses TRBV2 and TRBJ1-5; 10 bases fit TRBD1. The germline V gene encodes CDR1 SNHLY and CDR2 FYNNEI. J gave up 7 bases and V 5 bases, and 2 bases lay outside the gene matches. The CDR3 has 13 amino acids.

This chain links TRBV12-5 with TRBJ2-5; 7 bases fit TRBD2. The CDR3 consists of 15 residues. Germline CDR1 and CDR2: LGHNT and FRNRAP. After removal of 5 bases from V and 6 bases from J, the junction contained 12 bases not matched to a gene. CDR3 protein: CASGPGGGGAKTQYF. The DNA of the CDR3 is TGTGCTAGTGGTCCCGGTGGGGGAGGGGCGAAGACCCAGTACTTC.

The V call is TRBV3-1 (or the pseudogene TRBV3-2), the J call TRBJ2-5; a possible D gene is TRBD2 (5 bases). CDR1 and CDR2 (germline): LGHDT, YNNKEL (reference sequence). There are 15 residues in the CDR3. Trimming removed 1 base from V and 5 bases from J, with 14 bases in between. The CDR3 loop is CASSQAPGSEETQYF. CDR3 sequence (DNA): TGTGCCAGCAGCCAAGCCCCGGGGAGCGAGGAGACCCAGTACTTC.

The rearrangement joins TRBV6-2 or TRBV6-3 to TRBJ2-7; 8 bases align to TRBD1. Losses at the gene ends were 4 bases for V and 4 bases for J; bases not matched to a gene: 12. The germline V gene has CDR1 MNHEY and CDR2 SVGEGT. This CDR3 contains 16 residues. CDR3 DNA: TGTGCCAGCAGTTCCCGCAGACAGGGGACGGAGTACGAGCAGTACTTC. Translation gives CASSSRRQGTEYEQYF.

The CDR3 sequence is CASSLGGAQGETQYF. CDR3 nucleotide sequence: TGTGCCAGCAGCTTAGGCGGGGCCCAAGGAGAGACCCAGTACTTC. The V and J genes are TRBV7-3 and TRBJ2-5; D is possibly TRBD2 (6 bases). Germline V gene lookup returns CDR1 SGHTA and CDR2 FQGTGA. The CDR3 sequence is 15 residues long. Trimming removed 2 bases at V and 4 bases at J, with 14 bases between. The full variable domain, its missing parts supplied by reference TRBV7-3 and TRBJ2-5, is GAGVSQTPSNKVTEKGKYVELRCDPISGHTALYWYRQSLGQGPEFLIYFQGTGAADDSGLPNDRFFAVRPEGSVSTLKIQRTERGDSAVYLCASSLGGAQGETQYFGPGTRLLVL.

The sample holds one count of this clone. The V and J genes are TRBV7-3 and TRBJ1-4; D is ambiguous. The CDR3 loop spans 13 amino acids. Trimming left V 1 base short and J 5 bases short, with 5 bases between. Germline V gene data show CDR1 as SGHTA and CDR2 as FQGTGA. CDR3 loop: CASSLNRNEKLFF. The CDR3 DNA reads TGTGCCAGCAGCTTAAACAGAAATGAAAAACTGTTTTTT.

The chain recombines TRBV13 with TRBJ1-3; 9 bases fit TRBD1. The germline gives CDR1 PRHDT, CDR2 FYEKMQ (reference sequence). The CDR3 runs to 17 residues. V was pared by 3 bases and J by 4 bases, with 10 bases of the junction left unmatched. In DNA, the CDR3 is TGTGCCAGCAGCTTTGGAGGACAGGGGACATCCGGAAACACCATATATTTT. The encoded protein is CASSFGGQGTSGNTIYF.

This chain links TRBV13 with TRBJ1-2; TRBD1 is a possible D gene (6 bases). The germline CDR1 and CDR2 sequences are PRHDT and FYEKMQ (reference sequence). The CDR3 has 13 amino acids. Deletions cut 6 bases from V and 6 bases from J, with 14 bases between. DNA for the CDR3: TGTGCCAGCAGACTACAGGGAGGGGATGGCTACACCTTC. This translates into CASRLQGGDGYTF.

This clone turned up a few times. The chain recombines TRBV10-3 with TRBJ2-7, with D unresolved. CDR1 and CDR2 (germline): ENHRY, SYGVKD. Trimming cost V 6 bases and J 0 bases, with 9 bases left between them. CDR3 size: 13 residues. This CDR3 reads CAIRPGFSYEQYF. DNA for the CDR3: TGTGCCATCAGGCCAGGCTTCTCCTACGAGCAGTACTTC.

The chain has TRBV20-1 and TRBJ2-1; no clear D gene. CDR1 DFQATT and CDR2 SNEGSKA come from the germline V gene (reference sequence). Between the trimmed V and J ends, which lost 6 bases and 3 bases, there was a span of 6 bases. There are 11 residues in the CDR3. CDR3 amino acids: CSAILYNEQFF. CDR3 in DNA: TGCAGTGCGATACTCTACAATGAGCAGTTCTTC.